The 25 T cell receptor beta chains presented below share a single source sample, sequenced in a study of blood T cells in healthy people across ages. The authors ran a second PCR of about 7 to 11 cycles using a sample-barcoded 5' primer and a J-beta primer mix. TCRdb re-called the 5' RACE reads with MiXCR, one entry per CDR3 protein. The profile shows roughly 700,000 distinct CDR3 sequences, about 52% of them singletons. The sample taken for sequencing was blood. The source is a woman aged 60 to 75 in good health.

This clonotype was found many times. V and J are TRBV14 and TRBJ2-1; 7 nucleotides match TRBD1. The germline V gene encodes CDR1 SGHDN and CDR2 FVKESK. V lost 4 bases to trimming and J lost 2 bases; unmatched junction nucleotides: 8. The CDR3 covers 16 residues. DNA of the CDR3: TGTGCCAGCAGCCTCATCCCCGGACAGGCCTACAATGAGCAGTTCTTC. It translates to CASSLIPGQAYNEQFF.

The chain uses TRBV6-2 or TRBV6-3 and TRBJ2-5; D may be TRBD2 (5 bases). The CDR3 extends over 16 amino acids. The germline V and J ends were trimmed by 4 bases and 7 bases, with 22 bases remaining between them. CDR1 MNHEY and CDR2 SVGEGT come from the germline V gene. The DNA of the CDR3 is TGTGCCAGCAGTTCCCTGCCCCTAGCAGGATTCGGGACCCAGTACTTC. Its translation: CASSSLPLAGFGTQYF.

This clonotype was detected only a few times. The gene calls are TRBV24-1 and TRBJ2-1; D unresolved. Trimming cost V 3 bases and J 8 bases, with 16 bases left between them. Germline V gene sequence: CDR1 KGHDR, CDR2 SFDVKD. This CDR3 is built from 15 residues. CDR3 nucleotide sequence: TGTGCCACCAGTGATCGGGCCGGGTCCCCCCATGAGCAGTTCTTC. It encodes CATSDRAGSPHEQFF.

Details on this clonotype: A junction end diverges from the germline sequence, so it may reflect a read error. This chain joins TRBV7-9 and TRBJ1-1, with D hard to call. Germline-derived CDR1 and CDR2 are SEHNR and FQNEAQ (reference sequence). The CDR3 sequence is 17 residues long. The CDR3 sequence: CVSSRSDLDAGYTEAFF. Written as DNA, the CDR3 is TGTGTCAGCAGCCGTAGTGACCTTGATGCGGGGTACACTGAAGCTTTCTTT.

The chain combines TRBV5-1 with TRBJ2-7, with D unresolved. V lost 4 bases and J 0 bases, leaving 8 bases between the germline ends. The CDR3 totals 13 residues. Germline assignment: CDR1 SGHRS and CDR2 YFSETQ. The CDR3 DNA follows: TGCGCCAGCAGCGTGGATGCCTCCTACGAGCAGTACTTC. This gives the protein CASSVDASYEQYF.

This chain uses TRBV15 with TRBJ1-1; no clear D gene. The length of the CDR3 is 12 residues. V lost 2 bases to trimming and J lost 5 bases, with 6 bases between them. Germline assignment: CDR1 LNHNV and CDR2 YYDKDF (reference sequence). In nucleotides, the CDR3 is TGTGCCACCAGCAGACCGGGAACTGAAGCTTTCTTT. Its translation: CATSRPGTEAFF.

This clonotype was found a few times. The rearrangement uses TRBV10-3 and TRBJ2-7, with 7 positions matching TRBD1. Trimming removed 7 bases from V and 3 bases from J; junction bases left unmatched: 15. The CDR3 spans 16 residues. Germline V CDR1 and CDR2: ENHRY, SYGVKD. CDR3 in amino acids: CAINTRDSIRDYEQYF. The DNA for the CDR3 is TGTGCCATCAATACCCGGGACAGCATAAGGGACTACGAGCAGTACTTC.

This clonotype showed up many times. CDR3 sequence reads: CATSRVWGLAGPTGELFF. CDR3 coding DNA: TGTGCCACCAGCAGAGTGTGGGGACTAGCGGGGCCCACCGGGGAGCTGTTTTTT. The chain links TRBV15 to TRBJ2-2, with 13 bases fitting TRBD2. The V and J ends lost 1 base and 4 bases, in that order; junction bases with no gene match: 6. The CDR3 runs 18 residues. The V gene's germline CDR1 is LNHNV and CDR2 YYDKDF (reference sequence).

This clonotype was picked up a small number of times. This chain joins TRBV29-1 and TRBJ1-2; possibly TRBD1 for D (6 bases). Germline assignment: CDR1 SQVTM and CDR2 ANQGSEA. Trimming took off 4 bases at V and 3 bases at J, with 12 bases between the two ends. The CDR3 spans 13 residues. The CDR3 loop reads CSVGKGQYYGYTF. The CDR3 coding sequence is TGCAGCGTTGGGAAAGGACAGTACTATGGCTACACCTTC.

This rearrangement joins TRBV20-1 to TRBJ1-2; no reliable D call. The CDR3 is 11 residues long. In germline, CDR1 is DFQATT, CDR2 SNEGSKA (reference sequence). Trimming cost V 7 bases and J 6 bases, with 12 bases left between them. The CDR3 DNA reads TGCAGTGAAGGCGGGATAGATGGCTACACCTTC. Its protein product is CSEGGIDGYTF.

The J gene is TRBJ2-7, the V gene TRBV7-9; 9 nucleotides align to TRBD2. Germline values: CDR1 SEHNR, CDR2 FQNEAQ (reference sequence). The length of the CDR3 is 14 residues. The junction had 5 bases not matched to a gene; V was cut back by 3 bases and J by 5 bases. CDR3 DNA sequence: TGTGCCAGCAGCTTCGGGCTAGCGGGGAACGAGCAGTACTTC. Its protein product is CASSFGLAGNEQYF.

This clonotype was counted between two and nine times. The V and J genes are TRBV7-2 and TRBJ2-1; D uncertain. The germline V gene has CDR1 SGHTA and CDR2 FQGNSA. Trimming left V 5 bases short and J 7 bases short, with 12 bases between. This CDR3 has 13 residues. Written as DNA, the CDR3 is TGTGCCAGCAGCCCTTTTAAGGGTAATGAGCAGTTCTTC. Protein sequence: CASSPFKGNEQFF.

The chain is built from TRBV21-1 and TRBJ2-5; the table names TRBD1, a call not compared with the DNA. TRBV21-1 is designated a pseudogene. The CDR3 has 12 residues. The CDR3 DNA reads as TGTGCCAGCCGACAGAAACAAGAGACCCAGTACTTC. Translation gives CASRQKQETQYF.

This clonotype turned up a few times. The chain uses TRBV5-4 and TRBJ2-5, with 8 bases fitting TRBD2. This CDR3 has 15 amino acids. Unmatched junction bases numbered 8, after V lost 3 bases and J lost 4 bases. Germline V lookup: CDR1 SGHNT, CDR2 YYREEE (reference sequence). The CDR3 reads CASSWGGSGAETQYF. The CDR3 DNA reads TGTGCCAGCAGCTGGGGGGGTAGCGGGGCAGAGACCCAGTACTTC.

This chain uses TRBV7-2 with TRBJ1-6; 9 nucleotides line up with TRBD1. Germline values: CDR1 SGHTA, CDR2 FQGNSA. V was pared by 5 bases and J by 6 bases, with 8 bases of the junction left unmatched. This CDR3 is built from 16 residues. In DNA, the CDR3 is TGTGCCAGCAGCCGTGCCCGGGACAGGGCTAATTCACCCCTCCACTTT. Its protein product is CASSRARDRANSPLHF.

This chain links TRBV28 with TRBJ2-7; D unresolved. Germline loops: CDR1 MDHEN, CDR2 SYDVKM. The CDR3 has 11 amino acids. The V end was cut by 5 bases, the J end by 6 bases, with 8 bases between. CDR3 in amino acids: CASSPWAEQYF. CDR3 nucleotides: TGTGCCAGCAGTCCCTGGGCCGAGCAGTACTTC.

The V gene is TRBV7-2, the J gene TRBJ2-7, with unresolved D. Germline-derived CDR1 and CDR2 are SGHTA and FQGNSA. This CDR3 is built from 13 residues. Trimming shortened V by 1 base and J by 4 bases, and 8 bases separated the two germline ends. CDR3: CASSLVGMYEQYF. The CDR3 bases are TGTGCCAGCAGCTTAGTGGGGATGTACGAGCAGTACTTC.

V is TRBV5-6 and J is TRBJ2-3; D might be TRBD1 or TRBD2, each matching 5 bases. V lost 2 bases to trimming and J lost 4 bases, with 17 bases between them. Germline CDR1 reads SGHDT; CDR2 reads YYEEEE. The CDR3 covers 16 residues. The CDR3: CASSFGNRRGPDTQYF. The CDR3 DNA reads as TGTGCCAGCAGCTTCGGGAACAGGCGTGGACCAGATACGCAGTATTTT.

The sample holds a few counts of this clonotype. The chain joins TRBV28 to TRBJ2-4, with 8 bases fitting TRBD1. The junction had 7 bases not matched to a gene; V was cut back by 3 bases and J by 9 bases. Germline V gives CDR1 MDHEN, CDR2 SYDVKM. The CDR3 is 14 amino acids. The CDR3 nucleotides read TGTGCCAGCAGTTTTCCGGACAGGGTGGGCATTCAGTACTTC. Its protein is CASSFPDRVGIQYF.

This clonotype has only a few counts. The chain recombines TRBV5-1 with TRBJ2-1; 10 bases are a match to TRBD2. The length of the CDR3 is 16 residues. The V segment lost 1 base and the J segment 4 bases; nucleotides outside the gene matches: 5. Looked up from germline, CDR1 is SGHRS and CDR2 is YFSETQ. CDR3 in DNA: TGCGCCAGCAGCTTGCTCCCTAGCGGGGGTTACAATGAGCAGTTCTTC. Translating gives CASSLLPSGGYNEQFF.

This clonotype was picked up a small number of times. CDR3 DNA sequence: TGTGCCAGCAGCCAATTTAGCAATGAGCAGTTCTTC. Its translation: CASSQFSNEQFF. This rearrangement joins TRBV3-1 to TRBJ2-1; the D is unclear. The V end was cut by 2 bases, the J end by 6 bases, with 5 bases between. This CDR3 is built from 12 residues. Germline lookup yields CDR1 LGHDT and CDR2 YNNKEL (reference sequence).

The chain recombines TRBV20-1 with TRBJ2-1, with TRBD1 matching 9 bases. CDR1 DFQATT and CDR2 SNEGSKA come from the germline V gene (reference sequence). The CDR3 runs 14 residues. J gave up 4 bases and V 2 bases, and 3 bases lay outside the gene matches. CDR3 amino acids: CSARYRGLYNEQFF. CDR3 coding DNA: TGCAGTGCTAGATACAGGGGGCTATACAATGAGCAGTTCTTC.

This clonotype occurred a few times. The V gene is TRBV18, the J gene TRBJ1-2; perhaps TRBD1 as D (6 bases). Germline V lookup: CDR1 KGHSH, CDR2 LQKENI. Trimming took off 4 bases at V and 8 bases at J, with 11 bases between the two ends. CDR3 size: 12 residues. CDR3 DNA sequence: TGTGCCAGCTCACGACAGGAGGGCGGCTACACCTTC. Translated: CASSRQEGGYTF.

The V call is TRBV7-2, the J call TRBJ2-7; D ambiguous. Germline-derived CDR1 and CDR2 are SGHTA and FQGNSA. Trimming took 1 base from V and 3 from J, leaving 13 bases between them. The CDR3 extends over 15 amino acids. CDR3 in DNA: TGTGCCAGCAGCTTAGGCCCTAGATGGAGCTACGAGCAGTACTTC. Its translation is CASSLGPRWSYEQYF.

V usage is TRBV20-1 and J usage is TRBJ2-3, with no clear D. Trimming pared 5 bases from V and 1 base from J, leaving 10 bases between. The CDR3 has 13 residues. Germline values: CDR1 DFQATT, CDR2 SNEGSKA (reference sequence). The CDR3 DNA reads TGCAGTGCTCCCCCCCCGGGCACAGATACGCAGTATTTT. Translation gives CSAPPPGTDTQYF.